These T cell receptor beta chains were read from a single sample in a study of blood T cell repertoires in COVID-19. Only in-frame clones appear in the TCRdb table, and some are missing; sequencing was by immunoSEQ multiplex PCR. The sample records approximately 250,000 clones, around 88% being singletons. Sequenced material: PBMCs or T cells enriched from blood (not recorded which). These receptors all come from a woman in her 30s who had recovered from COVID-19. The CDR3 runs from the conserved cysteine through the conserved F or W. The D gene is left open where the match is weak. Size is stated for part of the rows, as once, few or many counts, or as a class when the clone is expanded.

>.|TRBV12-5|.|TRBJ2-5
TGTGCTAGTGGTTTGTCCCCGGGGGAGACCCAGTACTTC
CASGLSPGETQYF
>.|TRBV3-1/TRBV3-2|.|TRBJ2-1
TGTGCCAGCAGCCCCCGGGAACGAGAGCAGTTCTTC
CASSPREREQFF
>.|TRBV5-5|.|TRBJ1-5
TGTGCCAGCAGCTTAGCAGGCCAGACCCTTTATAGCAATCAGCCCCAGCATTTT
CASSLAGQTLYSNQPQHF
>TRBD1|TRBV7-9|.|TRBJ1-2
TGTGCCAGCAGCTCTCCGACAGGGGGCGAAAACTATGGCTACACCTTC
CASSSPTGGENYGYTF
>TRBD1|TRBV5-4|.|TRBJ1-2
TGTGCCAGCAGCTTAGACAGGGACTATGGCTACACCTTC
CASSLDRDYGYTF
>.|TRBV7-7|.|TRBJ2-2
TGTGCTAGCAGCTTAGGGGACATTACCGGGGAGCTGTTTTTT
CASSLGDITGELFF
>.|TRBV29-1|.|TRBJ2-7
TGCAGCGTTGGGGCAGCTTACTCCTACGAGCAGTACTTC
CSVGAAYSYEQYF
>.|TRBV12-3/TRBV12-4|.|TRBJ1-1
TGTGCCAGCAGCTTTGGGAGGAGCACTGAAGCTTTCTTT
CASSFGRSTEAFF
>TRBD1|TRBV6-2/TRBV6-3|few|TRBJ1-1
TGTGCCAGCAGTTCGTGGCGGGGACAGGGGGCCTCGGGCACTGAAGCTTTCTTT
CASSSWRGQGASGTEAFF
>.|TRBV14|.|TRBJ2-7
TGTGCCAGCAGCCAAGCCCTAATATCCGAGCAGTACTTC
CASSQALISEQYF
>TRBD1|TRBV5-8|.|TRBJ1-1
TGTGCCAGCAGTGACAGGGTGGTGAGCACTGAAGCTTTCTTT
CASSDRVVSTEAFF
>TRBD1|TRBV28|.|TRBJ1-5
TGTGCCAGCAGTTCTGCGGGACAGGGTAGCCAGCCCCAGCATTTT
CASSSAGQGSQPQHF
>.|TRBV28|.|TRBJ1-1
TGTGCCAGCAGTCCCCCTCGTGGGGGGGCAGCTTTCTTT
CASSPPRGGAAFF
>.|TRBV30|once|TRBJ1-5
TGTGCCTGGAGCTTGGACAGTTATAGCAATCAGCCCCAGCATTTT
CAWSLDSYSNQPQHF
>TRBD2|TRBV28|.|TRBJ2-2
TGTGCCAGCAGTTTACACGCACGGGGGACTAGCGGGAGGGCCGTTGTCGAGGACACCGGGGAGCTGTTTTTT
CASSLHARGTSGRAVVEDTGELFF
>.|TRBV28|.|TRBJ1-1
TGTGCCAGCAGTTTAGAGGTCCGACTTCTGGCGAGCACTGAAGCTTTCTTT
CASSLEVRLLASTEAFF
>.|TRBV9|.|TRBJ1-1
TGTGCCAGCAGCGTAGCCCACAGGGACACTGAAGCTTTCTTT
CASSVAHRDTEAFF
>.|TRBV3-1/TRBV3-2|.|TRBJ2-5
TGTGCCAGCAGCCAAGATAGAGAGACCCAGTACTTC
CASSQDRETQYF
>.|TRBV5-1|once|TRBJ2-5
TGCGCCAGCGGGGTACTAGGAGGACAAGAGACCCAGTACTTC
CASGVLGGQETQYF
>TRBD2|TRBV19|once|TRBJ2-6
TGTGCCAGTAGGGACAAGCTAGCGGGAGGGCCGGAGGGGGCCAACGTCCTGACTTTC
CASRDKLAGGPEGANVLTF
>TRBD1|TRBV5-1|.|TRBJ2-5
TGCGCCAGCAGCGTAACCGCGGGACAGGGAGAGACCCAGTACTTC
CASSVTAGQGETQYF
>TRBD1|TRBV7-9|.|TRBJ2-7
TGTGCCAGCAGCCTTGGACAGGGTGGGAACGAGCAGTACTTC
CASSLGQGGNEQYF
>TRBD2|TRBV6-5|.|TRBJ2-1
TGTGCCAGCAGTTACTCGTTTAGCGGGGGGAATGAGCAGTTCTTC
CASSYSFSGGNEQFF
>.|TRBV2|.|TRBJ2-2
TGTGCCAGCACTCGCGACAGATACACCGGGGAGCTGTTTTTT
CASTRDRYTGELFF
>.|TRBV19|.|TRBJ1-5
TGTGCCAGTAGTATAGGGGAGCGGCAGCCCCAGCATTTT
CASSIGERQPQHF
>.|TRBV27|.|TRBJ1-5
TGTGCCAGCAGTCTATCATCCTATAGCAATCAGCCCCAGCATTTT
CASSLSSYSNQPQHF
>.|TRBV28|.|TRBJ1-4
TGTGCCAGCAGTTTCGGGGGGCATAGTAAGGAAAAACTGTTTTTT
CASSFGGHSKEKLFF
>.|TRBV4-3|.|TRBJ1-2
TGCGCCAGCAGCCAAGATAGGATCAGGCAAGGCTACACCTTC
CASSQDRIRQGYTF
>.|TRBV7-3|.|TRBJ2-2
TGTGCCAGCAGCTTGACGGGGGTATCGAACGGGGAGCTGTTTTTT
CASSLTGVSNGELFF
>.|TRBV20-1|.|TRBJ1-2
TGCAGTGCTAGTGGTAGCGGGGGGCCGGTTGCTGGCTACACCTTC
CSASGSGGPVAGYTF
>.|TRBV4-1|.|TRBJ2-3
TGCGCCAGCAGCCACTCGGGACAAGGCACAGATACGCAGTATTTT
CASSHSGQGTDTQYF
>TRBD1|TRBV30|.|TRBJ1-4
TGTGCCTGGTTGGACAGGGGGAATGAAAAACTGTTTTTT
CAWLDRGNEKLFF
>.|TRBV7-2|.|TRBJ1-2
TGTGCCAGCAGCTTAGCGCGATCTGCTAACTATGGCTACACCTTC
CASSLARSANYGYTF
>.|TRBV30|.|TRBJ1-5
TGTGCCTGGAGTGTACCGGGGGATAGCAATCAGCCCCAGCATTTT
CAWSVPGDSNQPQHF
>.|TRBV7-2|.|TRBJ1-5
TGTGCCAGCAGCTTAAACCCGGGGAGGGGAGGCCAGCCCCAGCATTTT
CASSLNPGRGGQPQHF
>TRBD2|TRBV9|.|TRBJ2-7
TGTGCCAGCAGCGCGGGGGGCGGGAGGGCCCGCGAGCAGTACTTC
CASSAGGGRAREQYF
>.|TRBV4-2|.|TRBJ1-2
TGTGCCAGCAGCAATACCCTGGGCAGTTATGGCTACACCTTC
CASSNTLGSYGYTF
>.|TRBV27|.|TRBJ1-1
TGTGCCAGCAGTCTCTCCCAGGGAGGGACTGAAGCTTTCTTT
CASSLSQGGTEAFF
>TRBD1|TRBV28|.|TRBJ1-5
TGTGCCAGCACGCTACAGGGGGCGAGCGGCAATCAGCCCCAGCATTTT
CASTLQGASGNQPQHF
>.|TRBV4-3|.|TRBJ2-2
TGCGCCAGCAGCCAAGATGGCGGGATTGGAACCGGGGAGCTGTTTTTT
CASSQDGGIGTGELFF
>.|TRBV6-6|.|TRBJ1-4
TGTGCCAGCAGTTACGGACAGTATAATGAAAAACTGTTTTTT
CASSYGQYNEKLFF
>TRBD2|TRBV19|.|TRBJ2-1
TGTGCCAGTAGTCCAGGGACTAGCGGGAGGCATGAGCAGTTCTTC
CASSPGTSGRHEQFF
>TRBD2|TRBV9|.|TRBJ2-7
TGTGCCAGCAGCGTAGGGGGAGGGGAGGGCGAGCAGTACTTC
CASSVGGGEGEQYF
>.|TRBV24-1|.|TRBJ2-2
TGTGCCACCAGTGAGGTGGGGGCGCGGACCGGGGAGCTGTTTTTT
CATSEVGARTGELFF
>TRBD2|TRBV5-1|once|TRBJ2-7
TGCGCCAGCAGCTTGCGGCGCGGGGGAAGCTCCTACGAGCAGTACTTC
CASSLRRGGSSYEQYF
>.|TRBV27|few|TRBJ1-1
TGTGCCAGCAGTTCCAGAGATTCGAGGACTGAAGCTTTCTTT
CASSSRDSRTEAFF
>TRBD1|TRBV7-8|.|TRBJ1-1
TGTGCCAGCAGCCCGAGACAGGGGATGAACACTGAAGCTTTCTTT
CASSPRQGMNTEAFF
>TRBD1|TRBV7-6|.|TRBJ2-1
TGTGCCAGCAGCCCGCAAACCGGGACAGGGTCCTACAATGAGCAGTTCTTC
CASSPQTGTGSYNEQFF
>TRBD1|TRBV11-2|once|TRBJ1-2
TGTGCCAGCAGCCGTGGACAGGGGTACTATGGCTACACCTTC
CASSRGQGYYGYTF
>TRBD1|TRBV27|.|TRBJ2-3
TGTGCCAGCAGTCCGACCCCCTATGAGGGGGCGCGCGGCGCTACGCAGTATTTT
CASSPTPYEGARGATQYF
>.|TRBV6-1|.|TRBJ2-2
TGTGCCAGCAGTGAAGAGACTAGAGGCGGCACCGGGGAGCTGTTTTTT
CASSEETRGGTGELFF
>.|TRBV2|once|TRBJ1-1
TGTGCCAGCCCTAGCACCGGATACACTGAAGCTTTCTTT
CASPSTGYTEAFF
>.|TRBV28|.|TRBJ1-3
TGTGCCAGCAGTTTACGGGGAACTAGTGGAAACACCATATATTTT
CASSLRGTSGNTIYF
>.|TRBV10-3|.|TRBJ2-1
TGTGCCATCAGTGCCGGGGTTTCCTACAATGAGCAGTTCTTC
CAISAGVSYNEQFF
>.|TRBV10-3|.|TRBJ2-2
TGTGCCATCAGTGAGTCAGGAGGATCCCCCGGGGAGCTGTTTTTT
CAISESGGSPGELFF